These T cell receptor beta chains were read from a single sample in a study of blood T cells in healthy people across ages. Using its own MiXCR run on the 5' RACE reads, TCRdb lists one record per CDR3 protein. The sample shows over a million distinct CDR3 sequences, around 43% of them seen only once. The source material was blood. Source of these receptors: a woman aged 55 to 70 in good health. CDR3s include the opening cysteine and the closing phenylalanine or tryptophan. D genes are given only for firm matches. Only part of the rows carry a size: once, few, many, or a class if the clone is expanded.

CDR3	DNA	size	D	V	J
CASSLYGIEGGPTDTQYF	TGTGCCAGCAGTTTATACGGGATCGAGGGAGGGCCCACAGATACGCAGTATTTT	.	TRBD2	TRBV28	TRBJ2-3
CASSLEYRTEQFF	TGTGCCAGCAGCTTAGAATATAGAACTGAGCAGTTCTTC	.	.	TRBV7-2	TRBJ2-1
CSVGSGTGNYGYTF	TGCAGCGTCGGTTCCGGGACAGGGAACTATGGCTACACCTTC	.	TRBD1	TRBV29-1	TRBJ1-2
CASSVTGQETQYF	TGCGCCAGCAGCGTAACGGGTCAAGAGACCCAGTACTTC	once	.	TRBV5-1	TRBJ2-5
CASSGEFEQYF	TGTGCCAGCAGTGGGGAGTTTGAGCAGTACTTC	.	.	TRBV28	TRBJ2-7
CASGQGEATVTDTQYF	TGTGCCAGCGGCCAGGGGGAAGCTACCGTCACAGATACGCAGTATTTT	.	TRBD1	TRBV2	TRBJ2-3
CASSQDSWADNEQFF	TGTGCCAGCAGCCAAGACTCCTGGGCTGACAATGAGCAGTTCTTC	.	.	TRBV4-2	TRBJ2-1
CASYSLAGGNEQYF	TGTGCCAGCTACTCACTAGCGGGAGGGAACGAGCAGTACTTC	many	TRBD2	TRBV6-5	TRBJ2-7
CATTIRDWRGNQPQHF	TGTGCCACTACGATTAGGGACTGGAGGGGGAATCAGCCCCAGCATTTT	.	.	TRBV28	TRBJ1-5
CSVEGLESTDTQYF	TGCAGCGTTGAGGGACTCGAAAGCACAGATACGCAGTATTTT	few	.	TRBV29-1	TRBJ2-3
CASSKGQWSNEQFF	TGTGCCAGCAGTAAGGGACAGTGGAGTAATGAGCAGTTCTTC	.	TRBD1	TRBV2	TRBJ2-1
CSASSSGRTDMTDTQYF	TGCAGTGCTAGTAGCAGCGGGAGGACCGATATGACAGATACGCAGTATTTT	.	TRBD2	TRBV20-1	TRBJ2-3
CASSLYAGHQGDTGELFF	TGTGCCAGCAGTTTATATGCGGGGCACCAGGGGGACACCGGGGAGCTGTTTTTT	.	.	TRBV27	TRBJ2-2
CASSLGTGGRDTQYF	TGCGCCAGCAGCTTGGGGACAGGGGGCCGTGATACGCAGTATTTT	.	TRBD1	TRBV5-1	TRBJ2-3
CSARDRVRNNEQFF	TGCAGTGCTAGAGATAGGGTCAGAAACAATGAGCAGTTCTTC	once	.	TRBV20-1	TRBJ2-1
CASSLGLLEEQFF	TGTGCCAGCAGCTTAGGACTCCTGGAAGAGCAGTTCTTC	.	.	TRBV7-8	TRBJ2-1
CASSSLDRGYNSPLHF	TGTGCCAGCAGCTCTCTGGACAGGGGTTATAATTCACCCCTCCACTTT	.	TRBD1	TRBV7-6	TRBJ1-6
CASSSPGQATDTQYF	TGTGCCAGCAGTTCCCCGGGACAAGCTACAGATACGCAGTATTTT	.	.	TRBV27	TRBJ2-3
CSARDYRTSYEQYF	TGCAGTGCTAGAGATTACCGGACCAGCTACGAGCAGTACTTC	.	.	TRBV20-1	TRBJ2-7
CASSQLRTGQSYNEQFF	TGTGCCAGCAGCCAATTAAGGACAGGGCAATCCTACAATGAGCAGTTCTTC	.	TRBD1	TRBV14	TRBJ2-1
CASSFSPVITDTEAFF	TGTGCCAGCAGTTTTTCCCCAGTAATAACAGACACTGAAGCTTTCTTT	once	.	TRBV12-3/TRBV12-4	TRBJ1-1
CASSYVRDEQYF	TGTGCCAGCAGTTACGTGAGGGACGAGCAGTACTTC	.	.	TRBV6-6	TRBJ2-7